This TCR beta chain was found in a study of cytomegalovirus exposure and HLA in healthy donors. Turning to the study itself: A previous analysis identified 90 million to 140 million unique TCR beta sequences derived from roughly 180 million T cells. Study outcomes and limitations: An analysis was carried out at a later point. It showed that HLA-associated TCR beta chains were more clonally expanded than equally common non-associated chains. Upon later analysis, TCR association rates were observed to vary by HLA locus, being highest for DRB1 and lowest for HLA-C.

This PCR relied on a set of 60 Vbeta primers and 13 Jbeta primers. Some clones are missing from TCRdb's copy, which holds only in-frame ones; the method was immunoSEQ multiplex PCR. The sample holds just over 85,000 clones, about 74% seen once. Nominally healthy donors were sampled, though unrecorded immune exposures were likely. To note about this clone: Its antigen is currently unknown. Because the CDR3 is missing its conserved closing phenylalanine or tryptophan, this is likely a read error. Because the CDR3's place on the DNA is in doubt, the DNA is left out and the CDR3 is given as listed by TCRdb.

Germline CDR1 ENHRY, CDR2 SYGVKD. The CDR3 is 12 residues long, ends included. This TCR came from a man aged 40-55 years in good health and CMV-seronegative. Sequenced input: PBMCs. The chain links TRBV10-3 to TRBJ1-2. CDR3 amino acids: CAISDGEVGSTL.